This record looks at one T cell receptor (beta chain) sequence and its context. From germline, CDR1 is SEHNR and CDR2 FQNEAQ (reference sequence). The CDR3 sequence is 13 residues long. V was pared by 0 bases and J by 8 bases, with 10 bases between. This sample is part of a study of blood T cell repertoires in COVID-19. Across the whole study: The origin of the acute and convalescent COVID-19 samples was the United States, Italy and Spain. T cells, B-cell-depleted T cells, or PBMCs supplied cDNA or gDNA.

Authors' methods: Quantification of nucleated cells was approximated via reference gene primer amplification. The assay was immunoSEQ multiplex PCR, and TCRdb's table has in-frame clones only and misses some. V and J calls and clone size are copied from that table; D and trimming were computed from the DNA. The data show over 75,000 clones, about 91% seen once. In Seattle, patients joined the study during active infection and were tracked longitudinally. This clonotype originated in a man aged 50-59 years with COVID-19, enrolled during active disease. The sample consisted of peripheral blood. The chain uses TRBV7-9 and TRBJ1-2; possible D gene TRBD1, 6 bases. In nucleotides, the CDR3 is TGTGCCAGCAGCTTAGCTACAGGGTACGGCTACACCTTC. Translating it yields CASSLATGYGYTF.